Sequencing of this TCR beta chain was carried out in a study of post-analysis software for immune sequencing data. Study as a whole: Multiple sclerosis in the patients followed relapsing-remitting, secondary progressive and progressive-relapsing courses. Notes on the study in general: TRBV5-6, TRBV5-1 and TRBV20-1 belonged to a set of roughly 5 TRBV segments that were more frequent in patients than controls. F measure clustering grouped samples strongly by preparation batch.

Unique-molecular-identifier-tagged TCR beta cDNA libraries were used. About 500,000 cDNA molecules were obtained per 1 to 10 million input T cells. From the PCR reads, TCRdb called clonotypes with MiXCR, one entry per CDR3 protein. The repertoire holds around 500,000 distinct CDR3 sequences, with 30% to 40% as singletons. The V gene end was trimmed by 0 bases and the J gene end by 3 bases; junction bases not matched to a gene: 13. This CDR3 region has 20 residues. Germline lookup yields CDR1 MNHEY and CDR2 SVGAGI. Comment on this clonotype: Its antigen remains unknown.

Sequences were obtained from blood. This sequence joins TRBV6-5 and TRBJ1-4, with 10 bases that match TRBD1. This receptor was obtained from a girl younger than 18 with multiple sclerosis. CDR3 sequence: CASSYSRKPGTGVPNEKLFF. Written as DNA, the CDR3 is TGTGCCAGCAGTTACTCGAGGAAGCCCGGGACAGGGGTCCCTAATGAAAAACTGTTTTTT.